The TCR beta chain described here comes from a study of long-term antiretroviral therapy in people with HIV. For the study at large: The oldest specimens predate the 2015 immediate-ART recommendation by about a decade.

This CDR3 is 14 amino acids long. Germline loops: CDR1 SGHNT, CDR2 YYREEE (reference sequence). Deletions cut 1 base from V and 1 base from J, with 8 bases between. They ran version v3.0 of the immunoSEQ assay at survey level. Per-sample targets for sequencing were about 35,000-50,000 T-cell genomes. Profiled with immunoSEQ multiplex PCR; TCRdb holds only in-frame clones, not every one. The data contain tens of thousands of clones, 80% of them singletons. V is TRBV5-4 and J is TRBJ1-1, with D unresolved. Sequenced here: unsorted PBMCs, sampled 2.9 years after starting antiretroviral therapy. The clonotype originates from a woman under 40 with HIV. The CDR3 coding sequence is TGTGCCAGCAGCTTGCGGGAAACGAACACTGAAGCTTTCTTT. Translated, it gives CASSLRETNTEAFF.